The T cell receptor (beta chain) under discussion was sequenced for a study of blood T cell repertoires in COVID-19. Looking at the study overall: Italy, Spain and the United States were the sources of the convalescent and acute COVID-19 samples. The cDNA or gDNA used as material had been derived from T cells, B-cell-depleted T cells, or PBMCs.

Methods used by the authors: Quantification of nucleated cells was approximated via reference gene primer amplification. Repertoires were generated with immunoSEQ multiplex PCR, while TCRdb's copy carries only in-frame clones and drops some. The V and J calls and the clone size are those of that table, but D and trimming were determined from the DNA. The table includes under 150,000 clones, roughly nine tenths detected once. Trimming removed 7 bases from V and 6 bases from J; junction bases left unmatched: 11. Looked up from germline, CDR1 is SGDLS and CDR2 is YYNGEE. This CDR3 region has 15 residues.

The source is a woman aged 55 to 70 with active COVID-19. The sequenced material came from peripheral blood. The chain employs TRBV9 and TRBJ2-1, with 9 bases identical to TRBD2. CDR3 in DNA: TGTGCCAGCTCTACCACGACTAGCGGCTCCAATGAGCAGTTCTTC. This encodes CASSTTTSGSNEQFF.